The 3 T cell receptor beta chains below come from one sample, sequenced in a study of Graves' ophthalmopathy and Graves' hyperthyroidism. From RNA, the CDR3 regions of TCR beta chains were amplified and sequenced. The first round was an RT-PCR with HTBI primers, and the second round was a multiplex PCR. TCRdb called the multiplex PCR reads again in MiXCR, with one record for every CDR3 protein. The sample has roughly 380,000 distinct CDR3 sequences, just over 15% seen once. Material for sequencing was peripheral blood. The source is a young woman with stable Graves' hyperthyroidism.

This clonotype came up a few times. A much bigger clone sits one base away, suggesting this may be a read error. CDR3 protein: CSARPGGGKETKYF. In DNA form, the CDR3 reads TGCAGTGCTAGACCCGGGGGGGGCAAGGAGACCAAGTACTTC. This sequence joins TRBV20-1 and TRBJ2-5; 8 nucleotides agree with TRBD2. The germline CDR1 and CDR2 sequences are DFQATT and SNEGSKA (reference sequence). There are 14 residues in the CDR3.

At least ten counts were recorded for this clonotype. This rearrangement joins TRBV6-2 or TRBV6-3 to TRBJ2-2, with D possibly being TRBD2 (5 bases). Trimming cost V 7 bases and J 5 bases, with 14 bases left between them. The CDR3 totals 14 residues. Germline assignment: CDR1 MNHEY and CDR2 SVGEGT. Here the CDR3 DNA reads TGTGCCAGCACAATTCGGGGAGTGACCGGGGAGCTGTTTTTT. Protein: CASTIRGVTGELFF.

There are many counts of this clonotype. The J gene is TRBJ1-2, the V gene TRBV5-1; TRBD1 might be the D (5 bases). The CDR3 is 15 residues long. Trimming removed 0 bases from V and 4 bases from J, with 13 bases in between. The V gene's germline CDR1 is SGHRS and CDR2 YFSETQ. The CDR3 DNA reads TGCGCCAGCAGCTTGGAAGGGGCCTTTGGCTATGGCTACACCTTC. This codes for CASSLEGAFGYGYTF.